The 16 T cell receptor beta chains given below trace back to one sample, sequenced in a study of blood T cell repertoires in COVID-19. TCRdb's table, derived via immunoSEQ multiplex PCR, lists solely in-frame clones and lacks some. The sample lists 330,000 or so clones; about 90% were seen once. The sample was PBMCs or T cells enriched from blood (not recorded which). The origin of the receptors is a man in his forties or fifties in a cohort exposed to, infected with or recovered from COVID-19 (not recorded which).

The chain joins TRBV7-9 to TRBJ1-6; 10 bases map to TRBD1. Trimming at V came to 5 bases and at J to 8 bases, leaving 9 bases not matched to a gene. This CDR3 has 16 residues. Germline V gene data show CDR1 as SEHNR and CDR2 as FQNEAQ (reference sequence). The CDR3 loop is CASSPRPGTGDSPLHF. In DNA, the CDR3 is TGTGCCAGCAGCCCCCGCCCCGGGACAGGGGATTCACCCCTCCACTTT.

This clone was seen just once. This sequence joins TRBV5-4 and TRBJ2-3, with 9 positions matching TRBD2. In germline, CDR1 is SGHNT, CDR2 YYREEE (reference sequence). The CDR3 covers 16 residues. The V and J ends lost 4 bases and 2 bases, in that order; junction bases with no gene match: 8. CDR3 region: CASSAYSGGYTDTQYF. In DNA form, the CDR3 reads TGTGCCAGCAGCGCATATAGCGGGGGATACACAGATACGCAGTATTTT.

The CDR3 region has the DNA TGCGCCAGCAGTCATGACGGGGACAGGGGGTCTGGGGAGCTGTTTTTT. It codes for CASSHDGDRGSGELFF. This chain connects TRBV5-1 to TRBJ2-2; 11 nucleotides agree with TRBD1. Looked up from germline, CDR1 is SGHRS and CDR2 is YFSETQ. J lost 8 bases, V lost 5 bases, and 11 bases had no gene match. The CDR3 is 16 amino acids. The whole variable domain, remainder taken from reference TRBV5-1 and TRBJ2-2, is KAGVTQTPRYLIKTRGQQVTLSCSPISGHRSVSWYQQTPGQGLQFLFEYFSETQRNKGNFPGRFSGRQFSNSRSEMNVSTLELGDSALYLCASSHDGDRGSGELFFGEGSRLTVL.

J is TRBJ2-1 and V is TRBV9, with a tentative D call TRBD2 (6 bases). Per the germline V gene, CDR1 is SGDLS and CDR2 is YYNGEE. V lost 1 base to trimming and J lost 4 bases, with 15 bases between them. The CDR3 runs 16 residues. The CDR3: CASSVRRERRYNEQFF. Here the CDR3 DNA reads TGTGCCAGCAGCGTAAGACGGGAGAGGCGGTACAATGAGCAGTTCTTC.

The genes are TRBV29-1 and TRBJ2-7; perhaps TRBD1 as D (5 bases). The V end lost 4 bases, the J end lost 2 bases, and 9 bases lay between the germline ends. The CDR3 is 12 residues long. CDR1 is SQVTM and CDR2 is ANQGSEA in the germline V gene. The CDR3 loop reads CSVVGRAYEQYF. The DNA for the CDR3 is TGCAGCGTTGTCGGCAGGGCCTACGAGCAGTACTTC.

This sequence joins TRBV4-2 and TRBJ2-1, with 12 bases that match TRBD2. The germline gives CDR1 LGHNA, CDR2 YNFKEQ. The length of the CDR3 is 18 residues. Trimming cost V 4 bases and J 7 bases; bases outside gene matches: 14. CDR3 coding DNA: TGTGCCAGCAGCCCAAGGGGCTGGACTAGCGGGAAAAGGAATGAGCAGTTCTTC. Encoded protein: CASSPRGWTSGKRNEQFF.

The chain joins TRBV9 to TRBJ2-3, with 11 nucleotides matching TRBD2. The CDR3 is 16 residues long. Germline V lookup: CDR1 SGDLS, CDR2 YYNGEE. Trimming took 0 bases from V and 3 from J; bases not matched to a gene: 3. In DNA form, the CDR3 reads TGTGCCAGCAGCGTAGCTAGCGGGAGGCGGACAGATACGCAGTATTTT. This translates into CASSVASGRRTDTQYF.

V is TRBV10-3 and J is TRBJ1-5; 8 bases line up with TRBD1. With V trimmed by 6 bases and J by 4 bases, 2 bases remained unmatched. There are 13 residues in the CDR3. Germline values: CDR1 ENHRY, CDR2 SYGVKD. The CDR3 reads CAISGQGNQPQHF. CDR3 nucleotide sequence: TGTGCCATCAGCGGACAGGGAAATCAGCCCCAGCATTTT.

The chain uses TRBV19 and TRBJ1-2, with D tentatively TRBD1 (5 bases). CDR1 and CDR2 from the germline V gene are LNHDA and SQIVND (reference sequence). The CDR3 extends over 12 amino acids. V lost 6 bases to trimming and J lost 8 bases, with 13 bases between them. The CDR3 protein is CASRNGGMGYTF. CDR3 bases: TGTGCCAGTAGGAACGGGGGGATGGGCTACACCTTC. Variable domain in full (rest from reference TRBV19 and TRBJ1-2): DGGITQSPKYLFRKEGQNVTLSCEQNLNHDAMYWYRQDPGQGLRLIYYSQIVNDFQKGDIAEGYSVSREKKESFPLTVTSAQKNPTAFYLCASRNGGMGYTFGSGTRLTVV.

The V and J genes are TRBV5-1 and TRBJ2-7, with 7 bases fitting TRBD1. CDR3 size: 13 residues. Trimming at V came to 4 bases and at J to 5 bases, leaving 6 bases not matched to a gene. Germline V gives CDR1 SGHRS, CDR2 YFSETQ. Here the CDR3 reads CASSLGTVDEQYF. In nucleotides, the CDR3 is TGCGCCAGCAGCCTAGGGACAGTCGACGAGCAGTACTTC.

The V call is TRBV5-1, the J call TRBJ2-1; D unresolved. The V gene's germline CDR1 is SGHRS and CDR2 YFSETQ. The V gene lost 4 bases and the J gene lost 8 bases, with 19 bases spanning the gap. This CDR3 region has 15 residues. CDR3 coding DNA: TGCGCCAGCAGCCCAATCATGATCCGAGGCCATGAGCAGTTCTTC. It yields the protein CASSPIMIRGHEQFF.

V gene TRBV3-1 (or the pseudogene TRBV3-2) combines with J gene TRBJ1-6, with 7 bases that match TRBD1. Germline assignment: CDR1 LGHDT and CDR2 YNNKEL (reference sequence). The CDR3 spans 15 residues. The trim removed 0 bases at V and 10 bases at J, leaving 6 bases unmatched. In DNA, the CDR3 is TGTGCCAGCAGCCAAGATTTGCCAGGGGGATCACCCCTCCACTTT. Translation gives CASSQDLPGGSPLHF.

The chain employs TRBV7-9 and TRBJ2-7; 9 positions match TRBD2. The CDR3 loop spans 15 amino acids. Germline V lookup: CDR1 SEHNR, CDR2 FQNEAQ (reference sequence). The V gene end was trimmed by 0 bases and the J gene end by 5 bases; junction bases not matched to a gene: 5. The CDR3 sequence is CASSLANSGSHEQYF. As DNA, the CDR3 is TGTGCCAGCAGCTTAGCTAATAGCGGGAGCCACGAGCAGTACTTC.

J is TRBJ1-1 and V is TRBV19; D is unclear. Trimming cost V 6 bases and J 5 bases, with 16 bases left between them. CDR1 is LNHDA, CDR2 SQIVND, per germline (reference sequence). The CDR3 runs to 14 residues. CDR3 residues: CASSSGPAGTEAFF. In DNA, the CDR3 is TGTGCCAGTAGCTCCGGGCCGGCGGGGACTGAAGCTTTCTTT.

V gene TRBV6-5 combines with J gene TRBJ2-3; D is undetermined. CDR1 MNHEY and CDR2 SVGAGI come from the germline V gene. V was pared by 5 bases and J by 1 base, with 7 bases between. The CDR3 has 13 residues. CDR3 nucleotide sequence: TGTGCCAGCAGTCCTCAGGGCACAGATACGCAGTATTTT. It codes for CASSPQGTDTQYF.

This clone has a single count. The rearrangement joins TRBV9 to TRBJ2-3; 9 bases map to TRBD1. The CDR3 has 16 residues. Germline CDR1 is SGDLS and CDR2 is YYNGEE. V trimming: 3 bases; J trimming: 1 base; junction bases outside the gene matches: 6. The CDR3 nucleotides read TGTGCCAGCAGCGATCACCGGGACAGGGGCACAGATACGCAGTATTTT. Protein product: CASSDHRDRGTDTQYF.